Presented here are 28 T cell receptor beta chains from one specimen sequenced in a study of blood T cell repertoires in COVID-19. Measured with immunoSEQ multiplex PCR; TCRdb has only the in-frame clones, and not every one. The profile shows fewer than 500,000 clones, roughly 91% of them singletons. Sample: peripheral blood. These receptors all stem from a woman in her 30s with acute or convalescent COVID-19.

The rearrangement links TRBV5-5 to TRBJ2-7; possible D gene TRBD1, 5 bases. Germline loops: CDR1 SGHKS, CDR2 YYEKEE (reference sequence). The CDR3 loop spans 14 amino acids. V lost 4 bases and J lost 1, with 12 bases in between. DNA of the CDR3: TGTGCCAGCAGCCAGAGCAGGGTATCCTACGAGCAGTACTTC. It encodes CASSQSRVSYEQYF.

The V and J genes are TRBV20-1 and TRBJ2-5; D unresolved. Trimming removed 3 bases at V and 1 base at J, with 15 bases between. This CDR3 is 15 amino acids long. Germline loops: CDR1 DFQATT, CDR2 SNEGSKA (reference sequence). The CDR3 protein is CSASRSHASQETQYF. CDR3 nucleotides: TGCAGTGCTAGTCGGAGTCACGCGAGCCAAGAGACCCAGTACTTC.

CDR3 protein: CASSPRTGLGNTEAFF. The DNA of the CDR3 is TGTGCCAGCAGCCCCAGAACAGGGCTGGGAAACACTGAAGCTTTCTTT. J is TRBJ1-1 and V is TRBV11-2, with D perhaps matching TRBD1 (6 bases). This CDR3 region has 16 residues. Trimming shortened V by 5 bases and J by 2 bases, and 18 bases separated the two germline ends. CDR1 is SGHAT, CDR2 FQNNGV, per germline.

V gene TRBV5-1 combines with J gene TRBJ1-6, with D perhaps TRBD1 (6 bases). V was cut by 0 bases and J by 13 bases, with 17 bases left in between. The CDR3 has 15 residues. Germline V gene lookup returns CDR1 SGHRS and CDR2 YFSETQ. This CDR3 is CASSLGLTGQPPLHF. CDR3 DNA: TGCGCCAGCAGCTTGGGCCTTACGGGACAACCTCCCCTCCACTTT.

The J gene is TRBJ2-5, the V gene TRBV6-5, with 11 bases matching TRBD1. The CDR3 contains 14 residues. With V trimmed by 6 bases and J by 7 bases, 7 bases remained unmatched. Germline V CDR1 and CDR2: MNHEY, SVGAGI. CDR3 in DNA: TGTGCCAGCAGGGCGGGGACAGGGGGGGTGACCCAGTACTTC. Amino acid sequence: CASRAGTGGVTQYF.

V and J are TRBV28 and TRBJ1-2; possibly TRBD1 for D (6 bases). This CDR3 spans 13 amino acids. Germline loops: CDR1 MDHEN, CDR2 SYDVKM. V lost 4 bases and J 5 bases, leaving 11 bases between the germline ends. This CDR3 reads CASSSWTAYGYTF. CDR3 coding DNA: TGTGCCAGCAGTTCTTGGACAGCATATGGCTACACCTTC.

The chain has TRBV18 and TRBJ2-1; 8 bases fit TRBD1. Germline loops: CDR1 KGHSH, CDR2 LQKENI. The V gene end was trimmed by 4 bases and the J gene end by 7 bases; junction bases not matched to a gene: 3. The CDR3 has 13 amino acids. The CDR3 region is CASSRQGRNEQFF. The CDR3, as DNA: TGTGCCAGCTCACGACAGGGGCGGAATGAGCAGTTCTTC.

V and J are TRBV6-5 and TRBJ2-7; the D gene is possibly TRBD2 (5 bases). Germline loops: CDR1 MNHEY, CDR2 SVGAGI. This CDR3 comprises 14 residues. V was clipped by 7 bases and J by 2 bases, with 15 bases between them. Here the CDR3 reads CASMRAGKAYEQYF. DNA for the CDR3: TGTGCCAGCATGAGGGCGGGTAAGGCCTACGAGCAGTACTTC.

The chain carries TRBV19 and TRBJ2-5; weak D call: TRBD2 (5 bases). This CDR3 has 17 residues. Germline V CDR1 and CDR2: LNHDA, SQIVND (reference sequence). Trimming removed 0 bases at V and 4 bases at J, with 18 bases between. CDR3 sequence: CASSIDPFPGGIETQYF. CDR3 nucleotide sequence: TGTGCCAGTAGTATAGACCCCTTCCCAGGAGGCATAGAGACCCAGTACTTC.

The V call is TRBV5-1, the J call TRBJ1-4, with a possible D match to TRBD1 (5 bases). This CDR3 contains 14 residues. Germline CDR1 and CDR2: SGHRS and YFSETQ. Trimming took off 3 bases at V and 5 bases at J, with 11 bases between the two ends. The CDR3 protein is CASSSTVANEKLFF. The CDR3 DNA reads TGCGCCAGCAGCTCGACAGTTGCGAATGAAAAACTGTTTTTT.

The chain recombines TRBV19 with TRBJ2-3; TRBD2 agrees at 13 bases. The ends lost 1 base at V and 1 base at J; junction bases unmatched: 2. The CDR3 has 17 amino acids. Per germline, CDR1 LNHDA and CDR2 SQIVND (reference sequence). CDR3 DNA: TGTGCCAGTAGTATAGGGGGGACTAGCGGGGGCACAGATACGCAGTATTTT. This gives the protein CASSIGGTSGGTDTQYF.

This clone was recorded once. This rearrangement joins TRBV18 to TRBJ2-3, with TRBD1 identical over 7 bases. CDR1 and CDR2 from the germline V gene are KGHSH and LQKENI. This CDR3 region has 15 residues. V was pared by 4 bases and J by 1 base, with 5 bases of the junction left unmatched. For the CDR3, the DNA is TGTGCCAGCTCACAACAGGGGACCGGCACAGATACGCAGTATTTT. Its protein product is CASSQQGTGTDTQYF.

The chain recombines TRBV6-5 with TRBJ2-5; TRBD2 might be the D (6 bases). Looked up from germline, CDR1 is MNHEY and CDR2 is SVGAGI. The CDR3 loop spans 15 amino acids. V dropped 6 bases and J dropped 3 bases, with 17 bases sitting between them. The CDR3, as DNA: TGTGCCAGCAGCCATATGGTGGGAGGCGAAGAGACCCAGTACTTC. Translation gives CASSHMVGGEETQYF.

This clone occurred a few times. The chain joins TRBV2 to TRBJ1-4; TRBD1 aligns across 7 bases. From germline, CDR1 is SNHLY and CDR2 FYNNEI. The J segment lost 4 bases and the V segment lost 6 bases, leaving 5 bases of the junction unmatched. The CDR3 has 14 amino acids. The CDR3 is CASRAGQNNEKLFF. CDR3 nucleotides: TGTGCCAGCAGGGCGGGACAGAATAATGAAAAACTGTTTTTT.

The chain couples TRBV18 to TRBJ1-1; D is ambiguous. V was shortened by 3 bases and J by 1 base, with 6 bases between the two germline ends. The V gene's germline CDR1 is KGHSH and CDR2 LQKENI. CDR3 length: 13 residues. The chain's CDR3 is CASSPNKNTEAFF. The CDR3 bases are TGTGCCAGCTCACCGAACAAGAACACTGAAGCTTTCTTT.

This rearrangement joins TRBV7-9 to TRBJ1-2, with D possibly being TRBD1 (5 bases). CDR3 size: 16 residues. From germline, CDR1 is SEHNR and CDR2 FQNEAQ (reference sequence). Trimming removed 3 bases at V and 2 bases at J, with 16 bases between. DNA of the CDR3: TGTGCCAGCAGCTTCACCCGACAGTTGGCAAACTATGGCTACACCTTC. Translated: CASSFTRQLANYGYTF. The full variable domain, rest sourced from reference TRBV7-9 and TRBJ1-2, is DTGVSQNPRHKITKRGQNVTFRCDPISEHNRLYWYRQTLGQGPEFLTYFQNEAQLEKSRLLSDRFSAERPKGSFSTLEIQRTEQGDSAMYLCASSFTRQLANYGYTFGSGTRLTVV.

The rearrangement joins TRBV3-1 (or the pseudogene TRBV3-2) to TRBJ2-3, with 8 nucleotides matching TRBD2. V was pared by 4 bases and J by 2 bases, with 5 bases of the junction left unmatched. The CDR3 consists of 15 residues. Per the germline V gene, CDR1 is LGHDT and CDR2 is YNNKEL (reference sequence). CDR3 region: CASSLAGGATDTQYF. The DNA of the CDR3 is TGTGCCAGCAGCCTAGCCGGGGGGGCCACAGATACGCAGTATTTT.

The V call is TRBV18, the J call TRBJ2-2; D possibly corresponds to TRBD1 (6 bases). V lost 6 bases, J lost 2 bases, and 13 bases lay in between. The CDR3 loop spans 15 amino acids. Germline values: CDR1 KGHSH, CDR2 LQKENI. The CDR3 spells CASSLRGGNTGELFF. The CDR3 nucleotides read TGTGCCAGCTCTCTCCGAGGGGGAAACACCGGGGAGCTGTTTTTT.

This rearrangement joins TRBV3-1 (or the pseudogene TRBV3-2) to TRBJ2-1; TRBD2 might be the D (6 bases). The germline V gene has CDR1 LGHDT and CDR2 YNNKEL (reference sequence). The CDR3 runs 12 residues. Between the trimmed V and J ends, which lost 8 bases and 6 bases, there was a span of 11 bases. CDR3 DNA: TGTGCCAGCGGAAGCGGGCTCAATGAGCAGTTCTTC. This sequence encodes CASGSGLNEQFF.

CDR3 coding DNA: TGTGCCAGTAGAAACAGTTATAATTCACCCCTCCACTTT. It translates to CASRNSYNSPLHF. The chain uses TRBV19 and TRBJ1-6, with D unclear. CDR1 and CDR2 (germline): LNHDA, SQIVND (reference sequence). The CDR3 sequence is 13 residues long. Trimming shortened V by 6 bases and J by 4 bases, and 7 bases separated the two germline ends.

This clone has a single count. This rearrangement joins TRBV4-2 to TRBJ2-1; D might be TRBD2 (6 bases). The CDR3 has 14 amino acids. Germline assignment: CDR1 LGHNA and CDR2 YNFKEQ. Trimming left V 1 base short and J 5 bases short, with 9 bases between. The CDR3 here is CASSQVSGDNEQFF. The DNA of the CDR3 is TGTGCCAGCAGCCAAGTGTCGGGGGACAATGAGCAGTTCTTC.

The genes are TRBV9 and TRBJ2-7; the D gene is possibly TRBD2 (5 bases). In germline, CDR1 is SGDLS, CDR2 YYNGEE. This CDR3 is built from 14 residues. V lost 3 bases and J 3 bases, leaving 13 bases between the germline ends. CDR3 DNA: TGTGCCAGCAGCGCCCGACCCCGGGGCTACGAGCAGTACTTC. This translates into CASSARPRGYEQYF.

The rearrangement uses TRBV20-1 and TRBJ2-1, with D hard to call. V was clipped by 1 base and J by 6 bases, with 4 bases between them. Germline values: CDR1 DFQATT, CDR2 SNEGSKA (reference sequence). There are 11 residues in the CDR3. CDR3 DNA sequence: TGCAGTGCTAGAGGGGCCAATGAGCAGTTCTTC. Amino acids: CSARGANEQFF.

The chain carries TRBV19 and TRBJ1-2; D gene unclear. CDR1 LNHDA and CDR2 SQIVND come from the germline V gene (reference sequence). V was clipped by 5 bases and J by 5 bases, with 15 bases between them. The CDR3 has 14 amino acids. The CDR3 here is CASSDLEAGYGYTF. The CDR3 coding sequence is TGTGCCAGTAGTGACCTAGAGGCGGGTTATGGCTACACCTTC.

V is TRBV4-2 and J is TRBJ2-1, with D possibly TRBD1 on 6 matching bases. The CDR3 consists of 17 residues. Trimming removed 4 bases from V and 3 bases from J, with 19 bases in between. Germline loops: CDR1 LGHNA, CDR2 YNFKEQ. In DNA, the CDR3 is TGTGCCAGCAGCCTACGTGGAATGGGACAAAACTACAATGAGCAGTTCTTC. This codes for CASSLRGMGQNYNEQFF.

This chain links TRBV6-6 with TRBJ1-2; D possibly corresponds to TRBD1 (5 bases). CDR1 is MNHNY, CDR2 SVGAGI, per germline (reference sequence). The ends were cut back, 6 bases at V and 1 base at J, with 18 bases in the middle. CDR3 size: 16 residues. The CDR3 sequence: CASSTPPQALNYGYTF. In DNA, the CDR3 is TGTGCCAGCAGCACCCCCCCACAGGCCCTTAACTATGGCTACACCTTC.

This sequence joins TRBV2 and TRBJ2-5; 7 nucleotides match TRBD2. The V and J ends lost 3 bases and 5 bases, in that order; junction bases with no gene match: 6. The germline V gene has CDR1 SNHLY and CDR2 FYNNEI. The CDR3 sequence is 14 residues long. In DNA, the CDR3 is TGTGCCAGCAGTGAGTGGACTAGTGCGGAGACCCAGTACTTC. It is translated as CASSEWTSAETQYF. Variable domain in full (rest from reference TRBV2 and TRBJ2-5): EPEVTQTPSHQVTQMGQEVILRCVPISNHLYFYWYRQILGQKVEFLVSFYNNEISEKSEIFDDQFSVERPDGSNFTLKIRSTKLEDSAMYFCASSEWTSAETQYFGPGTRLLVL.

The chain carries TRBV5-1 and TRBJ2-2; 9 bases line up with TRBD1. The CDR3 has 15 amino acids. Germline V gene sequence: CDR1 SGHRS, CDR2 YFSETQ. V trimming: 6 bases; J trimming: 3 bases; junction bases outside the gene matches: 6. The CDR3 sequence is CASISGTGYTGELFF. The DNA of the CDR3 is TGCGCCAGCATATCCGGGACAGGGTACACCGGGGAGCTGTTTTTT.